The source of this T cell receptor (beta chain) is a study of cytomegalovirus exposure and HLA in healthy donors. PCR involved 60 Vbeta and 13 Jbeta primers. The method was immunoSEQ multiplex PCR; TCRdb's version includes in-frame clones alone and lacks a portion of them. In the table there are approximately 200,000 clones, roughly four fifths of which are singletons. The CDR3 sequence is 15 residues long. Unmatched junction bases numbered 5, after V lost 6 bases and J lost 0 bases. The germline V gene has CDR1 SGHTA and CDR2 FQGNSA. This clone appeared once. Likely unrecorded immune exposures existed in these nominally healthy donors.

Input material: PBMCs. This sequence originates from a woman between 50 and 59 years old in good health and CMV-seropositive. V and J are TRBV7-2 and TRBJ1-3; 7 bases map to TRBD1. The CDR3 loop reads CASRGTALSGNTIYF. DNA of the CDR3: TGTGCCAGCAGAGGGACAGCCCTCTCTGGAAACACCATATATTTT.